Sequencing of this TCR beta chain was carried out in a study of T cells in Graves' hyperthyroidism and ophthalmopathy. Regarding the study as a whole: The authors' 13 V-J model separated ophthalmopathy from stable hyperthyroidism.

Germline-derived CDR1 and CDR2 are ENHRY and SYGVKD. This CDR3 is 15 amino acids long. Germline trimming cut 0 bases from V and 2 bases from J; bases unmatched to any gene: 4. TCR beta CDR3 region amplification was performed from RNA transcripts. HTBI primers were used for first-round RT-PCR of the TCR CDR3. Each CDR3 protein gets one entry after TCRdb re-called the multiplex PCR reads with MiXCR. The sample records roughly 740,000 distinct CDR3 sequences, roughly 17% being singletons. This clonotype appeared many times. No antigen is known for it. Clinical symptoms, serum thyroxine and TRAb, thyroid ultrasound and orbital computed tomography together formed the diagnostic basis.

Material for sequencing was blood. The origin of this receptor is a man younger than 35 with Graves' hyperthyroidism. The gene calls are TRBV10-3 and TRBJ2-7, with TRBD2 matching over 7 bases. CDR3: CAISESSSGTYEQYF. The CDR3, as DNA: TGTGCCATCAGTGAGTCGTCTAGCGGAACCTACGAGCAGTACTTC.